The 11 T cell receptor beta chains below all came from one sample that was sequenced in a study of T cells after yellow fever vaccination. Each CDR3 protein gets one entry after TCRdb re-called the 5' RACE reads with MiXCR. The data show around 47,000 distinct CDR3 sequences, about 6.8% seen once. Source: CD8+ T cells not binding an NS4B(214-222) dextramer, sorted from PBMCs, taken 45 days after the yellow fever booster vaccination. The origin of the receptors is a man aged 30 to 39 who received the YFV17D yellow fever vaccine.

This clonotype was detected many times. The V call is TRBV7-7, the J call TRBJ2-1; 12 nucleotides match TRBD2. CDR1 and CDR2 from the germline V gene are SSHAT and FNYEAQ (reference sequence). V shed 5 bases and J 9 bases; nucleotides not matched to a gene: 8. The CDR3 spans 15 residues. The CDR3 DNA reads TGTGCCAGCAGCATCCTAGCGGGAGGGGGAGCTGAGCAGTTCTTC. Encoded protein: CASSILAGGGAEQFF.

In its sample, this clonotype was seen many times. This CDR3 reads CASTLGTGELFF. CDR3 nucleotide sequence: TGTGCCAGCACCCTGGGCACCGGGGAGCTGTTTTTT. J is TRBJ2-2 and V is TRBV12-3 or TRBV12-4; D remains ambiguous. Trimming removed 7 bases at V and 4 bases at J, with 7 bases between. CDR3 length: 12 amino acids.

This clonotype was recorded many times. This chain connects TRBV6-5 to TRBJ1-1; TRBD1 might be the D (5 bases). CDR1 and CDR2 from the germline V gene are MNHEY and SVGAGI. Deletions cut 0 bases from V and 2 bases from J, with 10 bases between. The CDR3 runs to 15 residues. The CDR3 region is CASSYSLGGNTEAFF. As DNA, the CDR3 is TGTGCCAGCAGTTACTCGCTCGGGGGAAACACTGAAGCTTTCTTT.

In this sample, this clonotype turned up many times. This sequence joins TRBV29-1 and TRBJ2-5; 8 nucleotides align to TRBD1. Germline V CDR1 and CDR2: SQVTM, ANQGSEA. There are 12 residues in the CDR3. Trimming took 5 bases from V and 5 from J; bases not matched to a gene: 4. The CDR3 DNA sequence: TGCAGCGTTTCCGGGACAGGCGAGACCCAGTACTTC. Translation: CSVSGTGETQYF.

This clonotype was detected many times. The chain is built from TRBV10-3 and TRBJ2-1; the match to TRBD2 covers 7 bases. The CDR3 is 15 residues long. The junction had 9 bases not matched to a gene; V was cut back by 6 bases and J by 4 bases. Germline lookup yields CDR1 ENHRY and CDR2 SYGVKD. Here the CDR3 reads CAIRPQGGSYNEQFF. Written as DNA, the CDR3 is TGTGCCATCAGGCCGCAGGGAGGGTCTTACAATGAGCAGTTCTTC.

This clonotype was recorded many times. The rearrangement links TRBV29-1 to TRBJ2-7; D unresolved. The ends were cut back, 4 bases at V and 2 bases at J, with 6 bases in the middle. CDR1 and CDR2 (germline): SQVTM, ANQGSEA. This CDR3 has 11 residues. The CDR3 DNA reads as TGCAGCGTTGGGTCCACCTACGAGCAGTACTTC. As protein: CSVGSTYEQYF.

For this clonotype: Being one base from a much bigger clone, this may be a read error. The gene calls are TRBV27 and TRBJ2-2; 12 bases line up with TRBD2. V dropped 5 bases and J dropped 12; count of bases not matched to a gene: 13. Germline lookup yields CDR1 MNHEY and CDR2 SMNVEV (reference sequence). This CDR3 spans 16 amino acids. The CDR3 protein is CASSITGTSGSDQLFF. The CDR3 region has the DNA TGTGCCAGCAGTATTACCGGGACTAGCGGGTCGGATCAGCTGTTTTTT.

This clonotype was seen ten or more times. V gene TRBV21-1 combines with J gene TRBJ2-2; the listed D gene, TRBD1, was not tested against the DNA. TRBV21-1 has pseudogene status. This CDR3 has 17 amino acids. The CDR3 loop reads CASTRRSKQGYPGELFF. The CDR3, as DNA: TGTGCCAGCACACGCCGATCGAAACAGGGGTATCCCGGGGAGCTGTTTTTT.

This clonotype has ten or more counts. The CDR3 nucleotides are TGTGCCAGCAGCCTCCCGGACAGGGGAAGGCCAGATACGCAGTATTTT. This codes for CASSLPDRGRPDTQYF. The V and J genes are TRBV5-4 and TRBJ2-3, with TRBD1 identical over 9 bases. Per the germline V gene, CDR1 is SGHNT and CDR2 is YYREEE (reference sequence). The V gene end was trimmed by 4 bases and the J gene end by 4 bases; junction bases not matched to a gene: 10. This CDR3 contains 16 residues. Looking up the rest from reference TRBV5-4 and TRBJ2-3 gives the full variable domain: ETGVTQSPTHLIKTRGQQVTLRCSSQSGHNTVSWYQQALGQGPQFIFQYYREEENGRGNFPPRFSGLQFPNYSSELNVNALELDDSALYLCASSLPDRGRPDTQYFGPGTRLTVL.

At least ten counts were recorded for this clonotype. J is TRBJ2-7 and V is TRBV4-2; D may be TRBD2 (5 bases). V lost 1 base to trimming and J lost 4 bases, with 17 bases between them. Germline CDR1 is LGHNA and CDR2 is YNFKEQ. This CDR3 spans 16 amino acids. As DNA, the CDR3 is TGTGCCAGCAGCCAAGGAAGCGGTTACCCGGGTTACGAGCAGTACTTC. Translation gives CASSQGSGYPGYEQYF.

Only one count was recorded for this clonotype. V and J are TRBV27 and TRBJ1-4, with D possibly matching TRBD1 (5 bases). This CDR3 spans 15 amino acids. Trimming removed 6 bases from V and 5 bases from J, with 16 bases in between. Germline V CDR1 and CDR2: MNHEY, SMNVEV (reference sequence). The CDR3 is CASRTIPAGNEKLFF. The CDR3 DNA reads as TGTGCCAGCAGGACCATACCGGCAGGGAATGAAAAACTGTTTTTT.